Each of the 25 T cell receptor beta chains below was sequenced from the same sample in a study of CD8+ T cells in alopecia areata. Treatment here: oral pan-JAK inhibitor, 5-10 mg twice daily. Investigators isolated RNA and reverse transcribed it into cDNA to act as the sequencing template. Sequencing was performed with immunoSEQ multiplex PCR; in TCRdb, only in-frame clones are kept and a portion is missing. The sample holds 95,000 to 110,000 clones, approximately 90% seen once. The sequencing used CD8+ T cells sorted from blood, collected between weeks 30 and 35, from a patient treated with tofacitinib. All receptors come from a human donor with alopecia areata.

This rearrangement joins TRBV9 to TRBJ1-2; D is unresolved. V gave up 0 bases and J gave up 6 bases, with 6 bases separating them. CDR3 size: 12 residues. Germline V lookup: CDR1 SGDLS, CDR2 YYNGEE. CDR3 region: CASSVDGDGYTF. The CDR3 DNA sequence: TGTGCCAGCAGCGTAGATGGGGATGGCTACACCTTC.

V usage is TRBV7-6 and J usage is TRBJ1-6; D unclear. CDR3 size: 17 residues. Trimming pared 1 base from V and 5 bases from J, leaving 15 bases between. The germline V gene has CDR1 SGHVS and CDR2 FNYEAQ. This chain's CDR3 is CASSLGARLGNNSPLHF. In DNA form, the CDR3 reads TGTGCCAGCAGCTTAGGGGCCCGGCTGGGTAATAATTCACCCCTCCACTTT.

V usage is TRBV29-1 and J usage is TRBJ2-7, with D perhaps TRBD2 (6 bases). Germline V gene lookup returns CDR1 SQVTM and CDR2 ANQGSEA. V was pared by 7 bases and J by 4 bases, with 29 bases between. The CDR3 extends over 17 amino acids. The CDR3 is CSADGEGQSGGGYEQYF. CDR3 DNA: TGCAGCGCTGACGGTGAAGGACAAAGCGGTGGAGGGTACGAGCAGTACTTC.

The rearrangement joins TRBV7-8 to TRBJ2-7; TRBD2 agrees at 9 bases. This CDR3 is 16 amino acids long. V was clipped by 5 bases and J by 3 bases; unmatched bases: 11. Germline V gene data show CDR1 as SGHVS and CDR2 as FQNEAQ. CDR3 in amino acids: CASSPRVAGVIYEQYF. The CDR3 DNA reads TGTGCCAGCAGCCCCCGAGTAGCGGGAGTTATCTACGAGCAGTACTTC.

This clone was counted only a few times. This chain connects TRBV7-9 to TRBJ1-1, with 7 bases lining up with TRBD1. Germline V gene sequence: CDR1 SEHNR, CDR2 FQNEAQ (reference sequence). With 2 bases clipped from V and 6 bases from J, the junction kept 15 bases outside the gene matches. CDR3 length equals 17 residues. CDR3 sequence reads: CASSLSGGGGSWAEAFF. The DNA of the CDR3 is TGTGCCAGCAGCTTATCAGGGGGAGGTGGTTCGTGGGCTGAAGCTTTCTTT.

The V gene is TRBV27, the J gene TRBJ2-7; 9 bases match TRBD1. The junction had 15 bases not matched to a gene; V was cut back by 5 bases and J by 4 bases. The CDR3 totals 17 residues. Germline V gene data show CDR1 as MNHEY and CDR2 as SMNVEV (reference sequence). The chain's CDR3 is CASSPWTGQGKEYEQYF. For the CDR3, the DNA is TGTGCCAGCAGTCCGTGGACCGGACAGGGGAAGGAATACGAGCAGTACTTC.

The chain carries TRBV29-1 and TRBJ2-3; 9 nucleotides agree with TRBD1. This CDR3 region has 16 residues. Germline loops: CDR1 SQVTM, CDR2 ANQGSEA. J was trimmed by 2 bases and V by 2 bases; bases with no gene match: 8. CDR3 in amino acids: CSVEHYRDRDTDTQYF. The CDR3 nucleotides are TGCAGCGTTGAACATTACCGGGACAGGGACACAGATACGCAGTATTTT.

The chain employs TRBV29-1 and TRBJ2-7; D could derive from TRBD1 or TRBD2 (5 bases each). The germline CDR1 and CDR2 sequences are SQVTM and ANQGSEA. CDR3 length equals 13 residues. Trimming pared 5 bases from V and 4 bases from J, leaving 15 bases between. This CDR3 is CSVQDTERYEQYF. As DNA, the CDR3 is TGCAGCGTTCAGGACACGGAGCGGTACGAGCAGTACTTC.

The CDR3 nucleotides are TGTGCCAGCAGCCAAGATCCGACAGCCTATAATTCACCCCTCCACTTT. It codes for CASSQDPTAYNSPLHF. V and J are TRBV14 and TRBJ1-6; tentative D call: TRBD1 (5 bases). Trimming pared 0 bases from V and 2 bases from J, leaving 8 bases between. CDR3 size: 16 residues. Germline V gene data show CDR1 as SGHDN and CDR2 as FVKESK.

The rearrangement links TRBV9 to TRBJ2-1; 7 bases map to TRBD1. The germline V gene encodes CDR1 SGDLS and CDR2 YYNGEE. Trimming at V came to 2 bases and at J to 3 bases, leaving 11 bases not matched to a gene. The CDR3 runs 17 residues. For the CDR3, the DNA is TGTGCCAGCAGCGTTTTCACCGGGACAGATAACTACAATGAGCAGTTCTTC. This gives the protein CASSVFTGTDNYNEQFF.

V gene TRBV29-1 combines with J gene TRBJ2-4; D not certain. This CDR3 has 16 amino acids. V gave up 4 bases and J gave up 0 bases, with 16 bases separating them. Germline values: CDR1 SQVTM, CDR2 ANQGSEA. Here the CDR3 reads CSVVLHRRLAKNIQYF. Written as DNA, the CDR3 is TGCAGCGTTGTCCTCCACAGAAGGCTAGCCAAAAACATTCAGTACTTC. Together with reference TRBV29-1 and TRBJ2-4, the CDR3 gives the full variable domain: SAVISQKPSRDICQRGTSLTIQCQVDSQVTMMFWYRQQPGQSLTLIATANQGSEATYESGFVIDKFPISRPNLTFSTLTVSNMSPEDSSIYLCSVVLHRRLAKNIQYFGAGTRLSVL.

The chain links TRBV7-8 to TRBJ2-7; D not certain. This CDR3 contains 15 residues. With 2 bases removed from V and 6 bases from J, the gap between germline ends came to 17 bases. Germline lookup yields CDR1 SGHVS and CDR2 FQNEAQ. CDR3 nucleotides: TGTGCCAGCAGCTTAAATCCTCCAGAGATTAGCGAGCAGTACTTC. Translation gives CASSLNPPEISEQYF.

This clone was seen only once. The rearrangement links TRBV7-2 to TRBJ2-3, with a possible D match to TRBD2 (7 bases). The CDR3 contains 13 residues. The V and J ends lost 7 bases and 6 bases respectively, with 14 bases between them. Per germline, CDR1 SGHTA and CDR2 FQGNSA. CDR3 loop: CASNRGGFDTQYF. DNA of the CDR3: TGTGCCAGCAATAGGGGGGGCTTCGATACGCAGTATTTT.

The CDR3 protein is CATRLGSGATYEQYF. As DNA, the CDR3 is TGTGCCACCCGACTGGGTTCGGGGGCTACCTACGAGCAGTACTTC. The rearrangement uses TRBV7-2 and TRBJ2-7, with D tentatively TRBD1 or TRBD2 (6 bases each). Trimming removed 10 bases at V and 2 bases at J, with 21 bases between. The germline V gene encodes CDR1 SGHTA and CDR2 FQGNSA. This CDR3 is 15 amino acids long.

The J gene is TRBJ2-1, the V gene TRBV7-9; D is unresolved. The CDR3 is 11 residues long. V lost 5 bases and J 9 bases, leaving 8 bases between the germline ends. From germline, CDR1 is SEHNR and CDR2 FQNEAQ (reference sequence). This CDR3 reads CASSRPAEQFF. Written as DNA, the CDR3 is TGTGCCAGCAGCCGTCCGGCTGAGCAGTTCTTC.

The J gene is TRBJ2-7, the V gene TRBV27; 9 nucleotides match TRBD1. This CDR3 spans 14 amino acids. The junction had 5 bases not matched to a gene; V was cut back by 5 bases and J by 3 bases. Germline CDR1 and CDR2: MNHEY and SMNVEV (reference sequence). The CDR3 DNA follows: TGTGCCAGCAGTCGGACAGGGGCCTACTACGAGCAGTACTTC. Translating gives CASSRTGAYYEQYF.

The chain couples TRBV7-2 to TRBJ1-1, with 10 bases aligning to TRBD1. Germline V gives CDR1 SGHTA, CDR2 FQGNSA. Trimming removed 2 bases from V and 3 bases from J; junction bases left unmatched: 3. The CDR3 consists of 15 residues. The DNA for the CDR3 is TGTGCCAGCAGCTTACTGGGGACAGGGGACACTGAAGCTTTCTTT. Its translation: CASSLLGTGDTEAFF.

The chain carries TRBV11-2 and TRBJ2-3, with 9 bases matching TRBD2. CDR3 length: 15 amino acids. Trimming cost V 6 bases and J 5 bases; bases outside gene matches: 9. Germline loops: CDR1 SGHAT, CDR2 FQNNGV. CDR3 DNA: TGTGCCAGCAGTTTTGCGGGGGGGTCGAGAGATACGCAGTATTTT. Its protein is CASSFAGGSRDTQYF.

The chain couples TRBV5-4 to TRBJ2-1; D uncertain. This CDR3 comprises 11 residues. Germline V gene sequence: CDR1 SGHNT, CDR2 YYREEE (reference sequence). The ends were cut back, 0 bases at V and 9 bases at J, with 4 bases in the middle. CDR3 DNA: TGTGCCAGCAGCTTGGAGGGTGAGCAGTTCTTC. This sequence encodes CASSLEGEQFF.

This sequence joins TRBV19 and TRBJ1-1; D gene unclear. In germline, CDR1 is LNHDA, CDR2 SQIVND (reference sequence). The CDR3 is 14 residues long. V was clipped by 0 bases and J by 5 bases, with 10 bases between them. As DNA, the CDR3 is TGTGCCAGTAGTATAGACAGTATTGAGACTGAAGCTTTCTTT. Amino acid sequence: CASSIDSIETEAFF.

The chain is built from TRBV27 and TRBJ2-3, with 7 nucleotides matching TRBD1. The CDR3 length is 14 residues. Germline lookup yields CDR1 MNHEY and CDR2 SMNVEV (reference sequence). With V trimmed by 3 bases and J by 4 bases, 4 bases remained unmatched. CDR3 in amino acids: CASSFGTAADTQYF. DNA of the CDR3: TGTGCCAGCAGTTTCGGGACAGCAGCAGATACGCAGTATTTT.

V usage is TRBV29-1 and J usage is TRBJ2-5, with D unclear. The CDR3 loop spans 14 amino acids. Trimming stripped 1 base from V and 1 base from J, with 10 bases between. Germline V gene sequence: CDR1 SQVTM, CDR2 ANQGSEA. The CDR3 DNA reads as TGCAGCGTTGAAGGCCGATTTGCCCAAGAGACCCAGTACTTC. Translating gives CSVEGRFAQETQYF.

The gene calls are TRBV7-3 and TRBJ2-7; no clear D gene. Germline CDR1 is SGHTA and CDR2 is FQGTGA. There are 13 residues in the CDR3. V was shortened by 3 bases and J by 2 bases, with 8 bases between the two germline ends. The CDR3 region is CASSFSPAYEQYF. The CDR3 DNA follows: TGTGCCAGCAGCTTCAGCCCGGCCTACGAGCAGTACTTC.

This clone appeared once. V and J are TRBV2 and TRBJ1-2, with D possibly being TRBD1 (5 bases). V was trimmed by 11 bases and J by 7 bases, leaving 29 bases between them. The CDR3 spans 16 residues. Per germline, CDR1 SNHLY and CDR2 FYNNEI. This CDR3 reads CAVLNRPSAGGSGYTF. In DNA, the CDR3 is TGTGCCGTCCTTAACCGACCATCAGCCGGGGGAAGTGGCTACACCTTC.

This rearrangement joins TRBV6-5 to TRBJ2-7; D remains unclear. CDR3 length: 13 amino acids. Trimming pared 6 bases from V and 3 bases from J, leaving 12 bases between. Germline values: CDR1 MNHEY, CDR2 SVGAGI. The CDR3: CASRGGPYYEQYF. In nucleotides, the CDR3 is TGTGCCAGCAGGGGTGGTCCTTACTACGAGCAGTACTTC.